A single sample gave rise to the 10 T cell receptor beta chains below, sequenced in a study of control samples from healthy donors and cancer patients. Profiled with immunoSEQ multiplex PCR; TCRdb holds only in-frame clones, not every one. The data show some 21,000 clones, with approximately 85% seen just once and roughly 40% held by the top ten. Sequencing input: PBMCs. These receptors came from a man in his 60s with head and neck cancer.

The V gene is TRBV27, the J gene TRBJ2-5; 7 bases map to TRBD2. The CDR3 is 15 residues long. The junction had 9 bases not matched to a gene; V was cut back by 8 bases and J by 0 bases. Germline lookup yields CDR1 MNHEY and CDR2 SMNVEV (reference sequence). CDR3 sequence: CASSKREMYQETQYF. The DNA for the CDR3 is TGTGCCAGCTCCAAGCGGGAAATGTACCAAGAGACCCAGTACTTC.

The chain employs TRBV3-1 (or the pseudogene TRBV3-2) and TRBJ1-1; D is undetermined. Germline CDR1 and CDR2: LGHDT and YNNKEL (reference sequence). Trimming removed 3 bases at V and 10 bases at J, with 12 bases between. The CDR3 is made up of 12 amino acids. The CDR3 sequence: CASSHKGRLAFF. The CDR3 nucleotides are TGTGCCAGCAGCCATAAGGGTCGATTAGCTTTCTTT.

This clone has just one count. The chain uses TRBV7-6 and TRBJ2-7, with D perhaps assigned TRBD1 or TRBD2 (5 bases each). The CDR3 is made up of 13 amino acids. Trimming removed 4 bases from V and 6 bases from J, with 13 bases in between. The V gene's germline CDR1 is SGHVS and CDR2 FNYEAQ. CDR3 nucleotides: TGTGCCAGCAGCTCTAGCCAGGGTGCCGAGCAGTACTTC. It codes for CASSSSQGAEQYF.

The rearrangement joins TRBV30 to TRBJ1-6; no firm D call. Trimming cost V 4 bases and J 6 bases, with 13 bases left between them. Germline V gives CDR1 GTSNPN, CDR2 SVGIG (reference sequence). The CDR3 has 14 residues. CDR3 loop: CAWNELSLNSPLHF. CDR3 in DNA: TGTGCCTGGAACGAGCTCAGCCTTAATTCACCCCTCCACTTT.

The CDR3 spells CAWSVDRGNYGYTF. In DNA, the CDR3 is TGTGCCTGGAGTGTCGACAGGGGTAACTATGGCTACACCTTC. V usage is TRBV30 and J usage is TRBJ1-2; 8 bases line up with TRBD1. V lost 0 bases to trimming and J lost 1 base; unmatched junction nucleotides: 1. Germline loops: CDR1 GTSNPN, CDR2 SVGIG (reference sequence). The CDR3 length is 14 residues.

The CDR3 sequence: CASSQLAAYEQYF. CDR3 in DNA: TGTGCCAGCAGCCAGCTCGCGGCCTACGAGCAGTACTTC. The rearrangement uses TRBV4-2 and TRBJ2-7; D is unclear. The germline CDR1 and CDR2 sequences are LGHNA and YNFKEQ. The CDR3 runs 13 residues. Trimming removed 3 bases from V and 2 bases from J, with 8 bases in between.

The genes are TRBV7-6 and TRBJ2-3; 8 nucleotides align to TRBD2. V lost 5 bases to trimming and J lost 2 bases; unmatched junction nucleotides: 6. From germline, CDR1 is SGHVS and CDR2 FNYEAQ. This CDR3 comprises 15 residues. For the CDR3, the DNA is TGTGCCAGCAGCAACGAACTAGCGGACACAGATACGCAGTATTTT. Translating gives CASSNELADTDTQYF.

The chain joins TRBV9 to TRBJ2-5, with 8 bases matching TRBD1. J was trimmed by 4 bases and V by 4 bases; bases with no gene match: 12. Germline V lookup: CDR1 SGDLS, CDR2 YYNGEE. This CDR3 has 16 residues. This CDR3 is CASSTSSQGAGETQYF. The CDR3 region has the DNA TGTGCCAGCAGCACCAGTAGTCAGGGGGCCGGAGAGACCCAGTACTTC. Full variable domain (remainder filled in from reference TRBV9 and TRBJ2-5): DSGVTQTPKHLITATGQRVTLRCSPRSGDLSVYWYQQSLDQGLQFLIQYYNGEERAKGNILERFSAQQFPDLHSELNLSSLELGDSALYFCASSTSSQGAGETQYFGPGTRLLVL.

The chain links TRBV6-5 to TRBJ2-1; D is uncertain. This CDR3 is 11 amino acids long. Germline-derived CDR1 and CDR2 are MNHEY and SVGAGI. V lost 4 bases and J 4 bases, leaving 2 bases between the germline ends. The DNA of the CDR3 is TGTGCCAGCAGTTTATACAATGAGCAGTTCTTC. Protein product: CASSLYNEQFF.

The chain recombines TRBV27 with TRBJ1-2; TRBD1 is a possible D gene (5 bases). The germline V and J ends were trimmed by 4 bases and 4 bases, with 13 bases remaining between them. Per germline, CDR1 MNHEY and CDR2 SMNVEV (reference sequence). CDR3 length: 14 residues. The CDR3 sequence: CASSSQATSYGYTF. The CDR3 DNA reads TGTGCCAGCAGTTCACAGGCCACCTCCTATGGCTACACCTTC.